This T cell receptor (beta chain) was sequenced for a study of graft-versus-host responses after intestinal transplantation. Study overall: The recipients all started with anti-thymocyte globulin induction and then took tacrolimus and steroids for about three years. Whole-study results and caveats: Researchers found GvH clones in recipient marrow, and some showed up first in ileum or blood. Those patients showing graft-donor T cell macrochimerism displayed high graft-versus-host to host-versus-graft clonal ratios in allografts.

Comment on this clone: As yet, its antigen is unknown.

V trimming: 2 bases; J trimming: 1 base; junction bases outside the gene matches: 9. Per germline, CDR1 SGHAT and CDR2 FQNNGV. CDR3 size: 17 residues. Libraries were prepared by immunoSEQ multiplex PCR; TCRdb keeps only in-frame clonotypes and omits some of them. The table shows around 90,000 clones, with approximately 90% occurring only once. Sequenced material: unstimulated CD8+ T cells sorted from spleen or lymph node cells, taken before transplant. The chain uses TRBV11-2 and TRBJ2-3; 7 bases map to TRBD2. This receptor was taken from a human donor who was the organ donor for an intestinal transplant. DNA of the CDR3: TGTGCCAGCAGCTTACCCCGGGGGGTCGCGGGCACAGATACGCAGTATTTT. It yields the protein CASSLPRGVAGTDTQYF.